The 30 T cell receptor beta chains listed next were all sequenced from one sample in a study of blood T cell repertoires in COVID-19. Sequencing used immunoSEQ multiplex PCR; TCRdb keeps in-frame clones, though not all of them. Seen here are some 50,000 clones, under 90% observed once, and the top ten hold under 30%. Sequenced: peripheral blood. The receptors were sampled from a human donor in a cohort sampled during active COVID-19.

The chain links TRBV7-2 to TRBJ2-7; D gene uncertain. Deletions cut 2 bases from V and 3 bases from J, with 5 bases between. Germline V gene lookup returns CDR1 SGHTA and CDR2 FQGNSA. The CDR3 length is 12 residues. CDR3 sequence reads: CASSLSGYEQYF. CDR3 bases: TGTGCCAGCAGCTTATCCGGCTACGAGCAGTACTTC.

The chain couples TRBV28 to TRBJ2-5; possibly TRBD2 for D (6 bases). V was clipped by 3 bases and J by 6 bases, with 20 bases between them. CDR3 length: 16 amino acids. CDR1 and CDR2 (germline): MDHEN, SYDVKM. CDR3 amino acids: CASSFGGPGLAKTQYF. In nucleotides, the CDR3 is TGTGCCAGCAGTTTTGGGGGTCCGGGACTCGCGAAGACCCAGTACTTC.

This sequence joins TRBV19 and TRBJ2-7; D not certain. Trimming removed 1 base at V and 1 base at J, with 5 bases between. The CDR3 sequence is 13 residues long. Germline V CDR1 and CDR2: LNHDA, SQIVND (reference sequence). The CDR3 spells CASSIVLSYEQYF. The CDR3 bases are TGTGCCAGTAGTATAGTACTTTCCTACGAGCAGTACTTC.

The chain has TRBV10-3 and TRBJ2-1; maybe TRBD1 (7 bases). Germline V gives CDR1 ENHRY, CDR2 SYGVKD. The V and J ends lost 0 bases and 0 bases respectively, with 15 bases between them. This CDR3 spans 18 amino acids. The CDR3 region has the DNA TGTGCCATCAGTGAGTCGACAGGGAGGCCTAGCTCCTACAATGAGCAGTTCTTC. It specifies CAISESTGRPSSYNEQFF.

This chain joins TRBV3-1 (or the pseudogene TRBV3-2) and TRBJ2-3; 7 nucleotides match TRBD2. The germline V gene has CDR1 LGHDT and CDR2 YNNKEL (reference sequence). The length of the CDR3 is 15 residues. Germline trimming cut 2 bases from V and 1 base from J; bases unmatched to any gene: 3. This CDR3 reads CASSQRAGGTDTQYF. CDR3 bases: TGTGCCAGCAGCCAACGCGCGGGGGGCACAGATACGCAGTATTTT.

The J gene is TRBJ1-4, the V gene TRBV4-1; possibly TRBD1 for D (6 bases). Trimming left V 8 bases short and J 3 bases short, with 19 bases between. The CDR3 runs 16 residues. Germline CDR1 MGHRA, CDR2 YSYEKL. DNA for the CDR3: TGCGCCAGCTCAACGGGGAAGGGGGACGCTAATGAAAAACTGTTTTTT. This gives the protein CASSTGKGDANEKLFF.

The rearrangement links TRBV9 to TRBJ1-6; 8 positions agree with TRBD1. The ends lost 4 bases at V and 8 bases at J; junction bases unmatched: 8. Germline V gene lookup returns CDR1 SGDLS and CDR2 YYNGEE. This CDR3 is 15 amino acids long. The CDR3 DNA reads TGTGCCAGCAGCCTCCGGACAGGGACCGATTCACCCCTCCACTTT. It codes for CASSLRTGTDSPLHF. The whole variable domain, remainder taken from reference TRBV9 and TRBJ1-6, is DSGVTQTPKHLITATGQRVTLRCSPRSGDLSVYWYQQSLDQGLQFLIQYYNGEERAKGNILERFSAQQFPDLHSELNLSSLELGDSALYFCASSLRTGTDSPLHFGNGTRLTVT.

This clone was observed a few times. This chain connects TRBV5-1 to TRBJ1-1; D ambiguous. Looked up from germline, CDR1 is SGHRS and CDR2 is YFSETQ. The CDR3 runs 13 residues. Trimming pared 0 bases from V and 1 base from J, leaving 4 bases between. The CDR3: CASSLGRNTEAFF. The CDR3 bases are TGCGCCAGCAGCTTGGGCAGGAACACTGAAGCTTTCTTT.

V is TRBV18 and J is TRBJ1-1; 10 bases map to TRBD1. This CDR3 spans 17 amino acids. From germline, CDR1 is KGHSH and CDR2 LQKENI. V dropped 3 bases and J dropped 2; count of bases not matched to a gene: 9. CDR3 nucleotides: TGTGCCAGCTCACCCAGATCCGGGACAGGGGATAACACTGAAGCTTTCTTT. The encoded protein is CASSPRSGTGDNTEAFF.

In DNA form, the CDR3 reads TGTGCCAGCAGCAGGAGCGGGAGACCACCCTACGAGCAGTACTTC. It translates to CASSRSGRPPYEQYF. The chain links TRBV27 to TRBJ2-7; TRBD2 agrees at 8 bases. In germline, CDR1 is MNHEY, CDR2 SMNVEV (reference sequence). Trimming took 6 bases from V and 2 from J; bases not matched to a gene: 9. The CDR3 contains 15 residues.

This rearrangement joins TRBV29-1 to TRBJ2-1; 7 nucleotides agree with TRBD1. The CDR3 consists of 13 residues. The J segment lost 8 bases and the V segment lost 2 bases, leaving 6 bases of the junction unmatched. CDR1 is SQVTM, CDR2 ANQGSEA, per germline. DNA of the CDR3: TGCAGCGTTGAACGACAGGGTAGGCATGAGCAGTTCTTC. As protein: CSVERQGRHEQFF.

This clone was seen only a few times. The V call is TRBV5-4, the J call TRBJ2-7, with D perhaps matching TRBD2 (6 bases). V lost 2 bases to trimming and J lost 7 bases, with 16 bases between them. The CDR3 has 14 residues. The germline V gene has CDR1 SGHNT and CDR2 YYREEE (reference sequence). CDR3 amino acids: CASSFSGVVGEQYF. The CDR3 DNA is TGTGCCAGCAGCTTTAGCGGCGTGGTGGGGGAGCAGTACTTC.

In this sample, this clone turned up a few times. This chain connects TRBV28 to TRBJ1-1, with 11 bases identical to TRBD1. V lost 5 bases and J lost 4; bases outside the gene matches: 6. From germline, CDR1 is MDHEN and CDR2 SYDVKM. This CDR3 is 15 amino acids long. In nucleotides, the CDR3 is TGTGCCAGCAGTGCTCCCGGGACAGGGGGCACTGAAGCTTTCTTT. Its protein is CASSAPGTGGTEAFF.

This clone was picked up a small number of times. The chain joins TRBV28 to TRBJ2-7; tentative D call: TRBD2 (5 bases). CDR3 length: 11 residues. Trimming left V 3 bases short and J 5 bases short, with 5 bases between. Germline CDR1 and CDR2: MDHEN and SYDVKM. The CDR3 sequence: CASSLGDEQYF. The CDR3 DNA follows: TGTGCCAGCAGTTTGGGAGACGAGCAGTACTTC.

The chain carries TRBV6-2 or TRBV6-3 and TRBJ1-6; TRBD1 aligns across 8 bases. J lost 10 bases, V lost 4 bases, and 9 bases had no gene match. Looked up from germline, CDR1 is MNHEY and CDR2 is SVGEGT. The length of the CDR3 is 15 residues. The CDR3 coding sequence is TGTGCCAGCAGTTCCCCGACAGGGGTTGAATCACCCCTCCACTTT. Translating gives CASSSPTGVESPLHF.

The chain couples TRBV27 to TRBJ1-5; 8 bases are a match to TRBD1. V trimming: 5 bases; J trimming: 6 bases; junction bases outside the gene matches: 9. This CDR3 is 15 amino acids long. Per germline, CDR1 MNHEY and CDR2 SMNVEV (reference sequence). CDR3 bases: TGTGCCAGCAGTCCAACGGACAGGGTTATTCAGCCCCAGCATTTT. Amino acids: CASSPTDRVIQPQHF.

J is TRBJ2-7 and V is TRBV7-8; 9 nucleotides agree with TRBD1. Per the germline V gene, CDR1 is SGHVS and CDR2 is FQNEAQ. This CDR3 contains 15 residues. J lost 1 base, V lost 5 bases, and 6 bases had no gene match. The DNA of the CDR3 is TGTGCCAGCAGCCCCGGACAGGGGAGGTCCTACGAGCAGTACTTC. Its protein is CASSPGQGRSYEQYF.

V is TRBV5-1 and J is TRBJ1-2; 10 positions match TRBD1. The germline gives CDR1 SGHRS, CDR2 YFSETQ. V was clipped by 4 bases and J by 3 bases; unmatched bases: 3. This CDR3 region has 14 residues. DNA for the CDR3: TGCGCCAGCAGCGAGACAGGGGGCGACTATGGCTACACCTTC. Amino acid sequence: CASSETGGDYGYTF.

This rearrangement joins TRBV18 to TRBJ1-4, with a tentative D call TRBD1 (6 bases). The germline gives CDR1 KGHSH, CDR2 LQKENI. The length of the CDR3 is 14 residues. Trimming removed 6 bases at V and 4 bases at J, with 12 bases between. CDR3 sequence reads: CASSSQGINEKLFF. CDR3 in DNA: TGTGCCAGCTCCTCACAGGGAATTAATGAAAAACTGTTTTTT.

This chain links TRBV19 with TRBJ1-2, with D unclear. CDR1 LNHDA and CDR2 SQIVND come from the germline V gene (reference sequence). V gave up 6 bases and J gave up 8 bases, with 10 bases separating them. The CDR3 covers 11 residues. CDR3: CASRWTAGYTF. The CDR3 nucleotides read TGTGCCAGTAGGTGGACTGCAGGCTACACCTTC.

The rearrangement joins TRBV3-1 (or the pseudogene TRBV3-2) to TRBJ2-5; D perhaps matches TRBD2 (5 bases). The V gene's germline CDR1 is LGHDT and CDR2 YNNKEL (reference sequence). This CDR3 is 15 amino acids long. With 1 base removed from V and 5 bases from J, the gap between germline ends came to 14 bases. CDR3 loop: CASSQAATRSETQYF. The CDR3 DNA follows: TGTGCCAGCAGCCAAGCAGCCACTAGATCGGAGACCCAGTACTTC.

V usage is TRBV3-1 (or the pseudogene TRBV3-2) and J usage is TRBJ2-3; 10 bases match TRBD2. Looked up from germline, CDR1 is LGHDT and CDR2 is YNNKEL (reference sequence). The CDR3 runs to 16 residues. V was clipped by 3 bases and J by 3 bases; unmatched bases: 6. CDR3 sequence reads: CASSHRAGGPTDTQYF. The CDR3 nucleotides read TGTGCCAGCAGCCATCGAGCGGGGGGGCCGACAGATACGCAGTATTTT.

The chain uses TRBV27 and TRBJ2-1; 10 nucleotides align to TRBD2. Looked up from germline, CDR1 is MNHEY and CDR2 is SMNVEV (reference sequence). The CDR3 is 14 residues long. V trimming: 7 bases; J trimming: 3 bases; junction bases outside the gene matches: 3. For the CDR3, the DNA is TGTGCCAGCACGAGACTAGCGGGCTACAATGAGCAGTTCTTC. It codes for CASTRLAGYNEQFF.

The V gene is TRBV4-2, the J gene TRBJ2-3; 8 positions agree with TRBD2. CDR3 size: 15 residues. V lost 6 bases, J lost 0 bases, and 5 bases stayed unmatched. Germline values: CDR1 LGHNA, CDR2 YNFKEQ. Here the CDR3 DNA reads TGTGCCAGCAGTCCTACGGGGGGGAGCACAGATACGCAGTATTTT. This encodes CASSPTGGSTDTQYF.

The chain carries TRBV28 and TRBJ2-7; 10 bases align to TRBD1. The CDR3 sequence is 13 residues long. Germline V gene lookup returns CDR1 MDHEN and CDR2 SYDVKM. The V gene end was trimmed by 9 bases and the J gene end by 3 bases; junction bases not matched to a gene: 5. The CDR3 sequence is CARQTGGCYEQYF. The CDR3 nucleotides read TGTGCCAGGCAGACAGGGGGCTGCTACGAGCAGTACTTC.

This chain joins TRBV6-6 and TRBJ2-7; 10 bases match TRBD2. The CDR3 is 16 residues long. V trimming: 4 bases; J trimming: 2 bases; junction bases outside the gene matches: 8. From germline, CDR1 is MNHNY and CDR2 SVGAGI (reference sequence). The CDR3 here is CASSSPGLAGAYEQYF. DNA for the CDR3: TGTGCCAGCAGTTCCCCGGGGCTAGCGGGGGCCTACGAGCAGTACTTC.

This clone has just a few counts. The gene calls are TRBV6-5 and TRBJ2-7; 10 bases fit TRBD1. V trimming: 7 bases; J trimming: 3 bases; junction bases outside the gene matches: 6. The CDR3 loop spans 14 amino acids. CDR1 is MNHEY and CDR2 is SVGAGI in the germline V gene. Here the CDR3 DNA reads TGTGCCAGCAACCGGGACAGGGGCGACTACGAGCAGTACTTC. Its protein is CASNRDRGDYEQYF.

In this sample, this clone turned up a few times. The chain uses TRBV5-1 and TRBJ2-7, with D tentatively TRBD1 (6 bases). The CDR3 is 14 residues long. The germline V gene encodes CDR1 SGHRS and CDR2 YFSETQ. Deletions cut 0 bases from V and 7 bases from J, with 14 bases between. DNA for the CDR3: TGCGCCAGCAGCTTGGACAGGGTGGATGGAGAGCAGTACTTC. Translated: CASSLDRVDGEQYF.

The gene calls are TRBV5-4 and TRBJ2-1, with a possible D match to TRBD2 (5 bases). This CDR3 spans 17 amino acids. Germline CDR1 is SGHNT and CDR2 is YYREEE (reference sequence). V lost 1 base and J 6 bases, leaving 20 bases between the germline ends. CDR3 loop: CASSLLLVEGRGNEQFF. The CDR3 DNA is TGTGCCAGCAGCTTGCTTCTTGTCGAGGGCCGGGGCAATGAGCAGTTCTTC.

The genes are TRBV15 and TRBJ2-3; TRBD2 is a possible D gene (6 bases). V gave up 9 bases and J gave up 0 bases, with 19 bases separating them. The CDR3 runs 16 residues. Germline V gene data show CDR1 as LNHNV and CDR2 as YYDKDF (reference sequence). The CDR3 bases are TGTGCCACTTCCTTCGGGGGTCCCGCCAGCACAGATACGCAGTATTTT. This codes for CATSFGGPASTDTQYF.